Listed here is a single TCR beta chain. No antigen is known for it. Genomic DNA from unsorted samples was obtained from about 82 million PBMCs (per sample). Each subset's genomic DNA was split evenly across several immunoSEQ plates. Method: immunoSEQ multiplex PCR; TCRdb's copy keeps in-frame clones and lacks some. In the table there are about 490,000 clones, about 80% of which are singletons. This record belongs to a study of shared clonotypes between healthy human individuals. Points from the study as a whole: Enrolling few donors narrowed the genetic and exposure-history diversity that was represented.

The CDR3 runs 12 residues. Germline V gene sequence: CDR1 MNHEY, CDR2 SMNVEV (reference sequence). V lost 5 bases and J lost 6, with 8 bases in between. The chain couples TRBV27 to TRBJ2-1, with D tentatively TRBD1 or TRBD2 (5 bases each). The receptor's source is a woman in her thirties or forties in good health. Some clones in this sample may be carry-over from other donors' samples. Sequences were obtained from PBMCs. The CDR3 is CASSGDLNEQFF. CDR3 DNA: TGTGCCAGCAGTGGGGACCTCAATGAGCAGTTCTTC.